This T cell receptor (beta chain) was recorded in a study of blood T cells in healthy people across ages. Points from the study as a whole: Aged donors had fewer naive CD4+ cells and lower diversity than long-lived donors. Expanded clonotype shifts may have been confounded, as the donors had an unknown CMV status. Since the PBMCs were unsorted, naive and antigen-experienced cells could not be conclusively compared.

On this clonotype itself: Its antigen is unknown.

Using a J-beta primer mix together with a sample-barcoded 5' primer, a second PCR was run for roughly 6 to 11 cycles. TCRdb itself ran the 5' RACE reads through MiXCR, one entry per CDR3 protein. The sample yields about 750,000 distinct CDR3 sequences, about 55% seen once. The CDR3 contains 13 residues. V dropped 5 bases and J dropped 8 bases, with 12 bases sitting between them. The germline V gene has CDR1 SGHVS and CDR2 FNYEAQ. The genes are TRBV7-6 and TRBJ2-2, with D unclear. This receptor was obtained from an elderly man in good health. Specimen: blood. The CDR3 DNA reads TGTGCCAGCAGCGAAATCTCTGGAGGGGAGCTGTTTTTT. Protein product: CASSEISGGELFF.